This entry lists 31 T cell receptor beta chains sequenced from one sample in a study of cytomegalovirus exposure and HLA in healthy donors. PCR amplification relied on 60 Vbeta primers (plus 13 Jbeta primers). Sequenced by immunoSEQ multiplex PCR; TCRdb stores in-frame clones only, minus some. Here the sample spans 160,000 or so clones, 80% to 90% being singletons. The sequencing input was PBMCs. These receptors originate from a woman under 30 in good health and CMV-seronegative.

The genes are TRBV5-4 and TRBJ2-1, with 11 positions matching TRBD2. Germline CDR1 SGHNT, CDR2 YYREEE (reference sequence). J gave up 10 bases and V 7 bases, and 19 bases lay outside the gene matches. There are 17 residues in the CDR3. CDR3 DNA: TGTGCCAGCGCCCGGGCTAGCGGGAGGTTAGGTTTAGGGGAGCAGTTCTTC. Translated: CASARASGRLGLGEQFF.

The chain combines TRBV9 with TRBJ1-1, with a possible D match to TRBD1 (5 bases). Trimming removed 0 bases at V and 1 base at J, with 10 bases between. The CDR3 runs to 15 residues. Germline-derived CDR1 and CDR2 are SGDLS and YYNGEE. Here the CDR3 DNA reads TGTGCCAGCAGCGTAGGCTTGACAGAGAACACTGAAGCTTTCTTT. Translated, it gives CASSVGLTENTEAFF.

This chain connects TRBV6-6 to TRBJ1-5, with 10 bases fitting TRBD1. Germline V gene sequence: CDR1 MNHNY, CDR2 SVGAGI (reference sequence). V dropped 3 bases and J dropped 1; count of bases not matched to a gene: 3. The CDR3 loop spans 16 amino acids. This chain's CDR3 is CASSYPGQGSNQPQHF. The CDR3 nucleotides are TGTGCCAGCAGTTATCCGGGACAGGGGAGCAATCAGCCCCAGCATTTT.

V and J are TRBV5-1 and TRBJ2-5; D may be TRBD1 (6 bases). CDR3 length equals 14 residues. Trimming pared 2 bases from V and 1 base from J, leaving 9 bases between. The germline gives CDR1 SGHRS, CDR2 YFSETQ. CDR3 coding DNA: TGCGCCAGCAGCTTTCGGACAGTCCAAGAGACCCAGTACTTC. Translation gives CASSFRTVQETQYF.

The chain uses TRBV14 and TRBJ2-3; no reliable D call. This CDR3 has 13 amino acids. Trimming removed 5 bases at V and 4 bases at J, with 10 bases between. The germline gives CDR1 SGHDN, CDR2 FVKESK. In DNA form, the CDR3 reads TGTGCCAGCAGCTATGGGCGTGCAGATACGCAGTATTTT. Residues: CASSYGRADTQYF.

This chain connects TRBV10-3 to TRBJ2-7, with D perhaps TRBD1 (6 bases). Germline CDR1 ENHRY, CDR2 SYGVKD. Trimming cost V 2 bases and J 3 bases, with 11 bases left between them. The CDR3 consists of 14 residues. The CDR3 DNA reads TGTGCCATCAGTGAGACGACAGGTAACTACGAGCAGTACTTC. Its translation is CAISETTGNYEQYF.

This chain connects TRBV6-1 to TRBJ2-7; 7 nucleotides line up with TRBD2. Unmatched junction bases numbered 7, after V lost 1 base and J lost 4 bases. Per germline, CDR1 MNHNS and CDR2 SASEGT. The CDR3 has 15 amino acids. The CDR3 DNA reads TGTGCCAGCAGTGAAGGGTCGCGGGGGTGGTACGAGCAGTACTTC. Protein sequence: CASSEGSRGWYEQYF.

The chain carries TRBV4-3 and TRBJ2-1; 7 bases match TRBD2. This CDR3 comprises 15 residues. Germline V gives CDR1 LGHNA, CDR2 YSLEER. V trimming: 0 bases; J trimming: 4 bases; junction bases outside the gene matches: 3. The DNA of the CDR3 is TGCGCCAGCAGCCAAGAGCGGGGAGGGTACAATGAGCAGTTCTTC. Encoded protein: CASSQERGGYNEQFF.

J is TRBJ2-5 and V is TRBV7-8; 8 nucleotides match TRBD2. Looked up from germline, CDR1 is SGHVS and CDR2 is FQNEAQ. V gave up 5 bases and J gave up 5 bases; unmatched junction bases: 10. The CDR3 extends over 15 amino acids. CDR3 in DNA: TGTGCCAGCAGCCCCGGGGGGGAGGGCGAGGAGACCCAGTACTTC. This gives the protein CASSPGGEGEETQYF. The whole variable domain, remainder taken from reference TRBV7-8 and TRBJ2-5, is GAGVSQSPRYKVAKRGQDVALRCDPISGHVSLFWYQQALGQGPEFLTYFQNEAQLDKSGLPSDRFFAERPEGSVSTLKIQRTQQEDSAVYLCASSPGGEGEETQYFGPGTRLLVL.

This clone has only one observation. This rearrangement joins TRBV7-8 to TRBJ2-3; tentative D call: TRBD1 (5 bases). This CDR3 is 15 amino acids long. Germline CDR1 and CDR2: SGHVS and FQNEAQ. Trimming removed 7 bases from V and 0 bases from J, with 14 bases in between. CDR3 region: CASTSGQTSTDTQYF. Written as DNA, the CDR3 is TGTGCCAGCACTTCAGGGCAAACTAGCACAGATACGCAGTATTTT.

The genes are TRBV7-2 and TRBJ2-5; 7 positions match TRBD1. This CDR3 has 16 amino acids. V shed 1 base and J 2 bases; nucleotides not matched to a gene: 7. The germline gives CDR1 SGHTA, CDR2 FQGNSA. The CDR3 reads CASSLVGHRGQETQYF. In DNA, the CDR3 is TGTGCCAGCAGCTTAGTGGGACACAGGGGTCAAGAGACCCAGTACTTC.

The CDR3 loop is CSARSRGEQFF. The CDR3 nucleotides are TGCAGTGCTAGGTCCCGAGGTGAGCAGTTCTTC. The gene calls are TRBV20-1 and TRBJ2-1; no clear D gene. Germline V gene sequence: CDR1 DFQATT, CDR2 SNEGSKA (reference sequence). This CDR3 comprises 11 residues. The germline V and J ends were trimmed by 3 bases and 9 bases, with 9 bases remaining between them.

The V gene is TRBV7-8, the J gene TRBJ2-3; maybe TRBD2 (5 bases). This CDR3 spans 15 amino acids. The V end was cut by 5 bases, the J end by 2 bases, with 14 bases between. Germline lookup yields CDR1 SGHVS and CDR2 FQNEAQ. The CDR3, as DNA: TGTGCCAGCAGCCCCCGGGATAGAGCCACAGATACGCAGTATTTT. As protein: CASSPRDRATDTQYF.

This rearrangement joins TRBV5-1 to TRBJ2-7; TRBD2 agrees at 11 bases. The CDR3 consists of 16 residues. Germline CDR1 reads SGHRS; CDR2 reads YFSETQ. The V and J ends lost 4 bases and 5 bases, in that order; junction bases with no gene match: 11. The CDR3 reads CASSPGTSGYLDEQYF. The CDR3 nucleotides are TGCGCCAGCAGCCCCGGGACTAGCGGATATTTGGACGAGCAGTACTTC.

The chain uses TRBV5-5 and TRBJ2-6; D remains unclear. Trimming took 5 bases from V and 4 from J, leaving 7 bases between them. Per germline, CDR1 SGHKS and CDR2 YYEKEE (reference sequence). This CDR3 is built from 13 residues. The CDR3 sequence is CASRETGANVLTF. The CDR3 nucleotides read TGTGCCAGCAGGGAGACGGGGGCCAACGTCCTGACTTTC.

V gene TRBV6-6 combines with J gene TRBJ2-2; D unclear. The CDR3 loop spans 15 amino acids. The V gene's germline CDR1 is MNHNY and CDR2 SVGAGI (reference sequence). The V and J ends lost 10 bases and 4 bases respectively, with 19 bases between them. The CDR3, as DNA: TGTGCCACCCAACCCCCCTCCGCCGGCACCGGGGAGCTGTTTTTT. It encodes CATQPPSAGTGELFF.

Details on this clone: One end of the junction does not line up with germline, which may come from a read error. The chain links TRBV7-9 to TRBJ2-1; 7 nucleotides agree with TRBD2. The length of the CDR3 is 15 residues. The V gene's germline CDR1 is SEHNR and CDR2 FQNEAQ (reference sequence). The CDR3 nucleotides are TGTTCCAGCAGTCGAACGGGGGGTTCCTACAATGAGCAGTTCTTC. Amino acid sequence: CSSSRTGGSYNEQFF.

This clone was seen only once. The rearrangement uses TRBV14 and TRBJ2-1, with 11 bases identical to TRBD2. J lost 2 bases, V lost 4 bases, and 1 base had no gene match. Germline-derived CDR1 and CDR2 are SGHDN and FVKESK. The CDR3 has 15 amino acids. CDR3 in DNA: TGTGCCAGCAGCCGGGGACTAGCGGCCTACAATGAGCAGTTCTTC. This gives the protein CASSRGLAAYNEQFF.

The rearrangement joins TRBV18 to TRBJ2-2; TRBD1 aligns across 12 bases. Germline V gene lookup returns CDR1 KGHSH and CDR2 LQKENI. The junction had 3 bases not matched to a gene; V was cut back by 0 bases and J by 7 bases. The CDR3 loop spans 16 amino acids. The CDR3 coding sequence is TGTGCCAGCTCACCACCGGGACAGGGGGCAATCGGGGAGCTGTTTTTT. Protein sequence: CASSPPGQGAIGELFF.

V is TRBV10-3 and J is TRBJ2-5, with 11 bases that match TRBD1. The ends lost 6 bases at V and 5 bases at J; junction bases unmatched: 5. Germline CDR1 is ENHRY and CDR2 is SYGVKD. The CDR3 loop spans 14 amino acids. CDR3 sequence (DNA): TGTGCCATCAGCTTCGGACAGGGGGCCGAGACCCAGTACTTC. Its protein is CAISFGQGAETQYF.

This clone was found a few times. The rearrangement links TRBV7-9 to TRBJ1-2; no firm D call. Germline values: CDR1 SEHNR, CDR2 FQNEAQ (reference sequence). V dropped 5 bases and J dropped 3 bases, with 7 bases sitting between them. The CDR3 runs to 12 residues. The CDR3 DNA reads TGTGCCAGCAGCAGGACTGACTATGGCTACACCTTC. This sequence encodes CASSRTDYGYTF.

The chain is built from TRBV6-6 and TRBJ2-7; the D gene is possibly TRBD1 (6 bases). Trimming removed 4 bases at V and 3 bases at J, with 7 bases between. CDR1 and CDR2 (germline): MNHNY, SVGAGI (reference sequence). The CDR3 contains 12 residues. CDR3 region: CASSSGVYEQYF. The CDR3 nucleotides are TGTGCCAGCAGTTCAGGGGTCTACGAGCAGTACTTC.

This clone appeared once. V usage is TRBV19 and J usage is TRBJ2-2; no firm D call. V lost 10 bases and J lost 3, with 21 bases in between. This CDR3 comprises 16 residues. Germline assignment: CDR1 LNHDA and CDR2 SQIVND (reference sequence). The CDR3 sequence is CATKQTQLADTGELFF. The DNA of the CDR3 is TGTGCCACCAAACAAACTCAATTGGCGGACACCGGGGAGCTGTTTTTT.

The chain recombines TRBV5-8 with TRBJ2-2; the match to TRBD2 covers 9 bases. V shed 7 bases, J shed 6 bases, and the junction held 10 bases outside the gene matches. Germline V gene sequence: CDR1 SGHTS, CDR2 YDEGEE. This CDR3 comprises 15 residues. This chain's CDR3 is CASGPSGGRSGELFF. In DNA form, the CDR3 reads TGTGCCAGCGGCCCCAGCGGGGGGCGGTCCGGGGAGCTGTTTTTT.

This chain uses TRBV5-6 with TRBJ2-7; 12 bases are shared with TRBD2. The CDR3 runs 13 residues. The ends lost 4 bases at V and 4 bases at J; junction bases unmatched: 0. Germline V gives CDR1 SGHDT, CDR2 YYEEEE. The CDR3 loop reads CASSGTSGYEQYF. Here the CDR3 DNA reads TGTGCCAGCAGCGGGACTAGCGGGTACGAGCAGTACTTC.

This chain uses TRBV5-1 with TRBJ1-2; D is possibly TRBD1 (5 bases). Trimming took off 3 bases at V and 6 bases at J, with 24 bases between the two ends. CDR3 size: 17 residues. In germline, CDR1 is SGHRS, CDR2 YFSETQ. The CDR3 nucleotides read TGCGCCAGCAGCTCGGGGGTTGCCACGAACCAACCTCATGGCTACACCTTC. Translation gives CASSSGVATNQPHGYTF.

The chain uses TRBV6-5 and TRBJ1-5; TRBD1 matches at 9 bases. Germline trimming cut 4 bases from V and 7 bases from J; bases unmatched to any gene: 5. Germline CDR1 is MNHEY and CDR2 is SVGAGI. The CDR3 length is 14 residues. This chain's CDR3 is CASSFGQGNQPQHF. CDR3 in DNA: TGTGCCAGCAGTTTCGGACAGGGGAACCAGCCCCAGCATTTT.

This chain uses TRBV10-3 with TRBJ1-1; D remains ambiguous. The CDR3 runs 17 residues. The germline V gene encodes CDR1 ENHRY and CDR2 SYGVKD. V dropped 2 bases and J dropped 4 bases, with 20 bases sitting between them. The DNA of the CDR3 is TGTGCCATCAGTGAGCGTTTCGGAGGTAAAATCGGCACTGAAGCTTTCTTT. The encoded protein is CAISERFGGKIGTEAFF.

V gene TRBV7-9 combines with J gene TRBJ1-1, with a tentative D call TRBD1 (6 bases). This CDR3 contains 15 residues. Germline V lookup: CDR1 SEHNR, CDR2 FQNEAQ (reference sequence). V was pared by 5 bases and J by 0 bases, with 13 bases between. The CDR3 DNA is TGTGCCAGCAGCCTTTACTCAGGGGTGAACACTGAAGCTTTCTTT. Its translation: CASSLYSGVNTEAFF.

This chain joins TRBV28 and TRBJ2-3; D is perhaps TRBD1 (6 bases). CDR1 MDHEN and CDR2 SYDVKM come from the germline V gene. This CDR3 has 13 residues. V was pared by 11 bases and J by 3 bases, with 15 bases between. This CDR3 is CASGEMRTDTQYF. DNA of the CDR3: TGTGCCTCAGGGGAGATGAGAACAGATACGCAGTATTTT.

The chain has TRBV10-3 and TRBJ1-1, with D possibly matching TRBD1 (6 bases). Germline V gene sequence: CDR1 ENHRY, CDR2 SYGVKD. This CDR3 comprises 13 residues. V was cut by 9 bases and J by 7 bases, with 18 bases left in between. CDR3 amino acids: CAMQGSKRSEAFF. The CDR3 bases are TGTGCCATGCAGGGGAGTAAACGTAGTGAAGCTTTCTTT.